Below, one T cell receptor beta chain is given with its context. The PCR contained 60 Vbeta and 13 Jbeta primers. Libraries were prepared by immunoSEQ multiplex PCR; TCRdb keeps only in-frame clonotypes and omits some of them. The table includes around 150,000 clones, about 85% detected once. The data originate from a study of cytomegalovirus exposure and HLA in healthy donors. Trimming took off 1 base at V and 1 base at J, with 11 bases between the two ends. Germline V lookup: CDR1 SGHVS, CDR2 FQNEAQ. This CDR3 is built from 15 residues. Sequenced: PBMCs. This receptor was taken from a man younger than 35 in good health and CMV-seropositive. The V and J genes are TRBV7-8 and TRBJ2-7; no clear D gene. CDR3: CASSLVSGSSYEQYF. The CDR3 coding sequence is TGTGCCAGCAGCTTAGTTTCTGGCTCTTCCTACGAGCAGTACTTC.